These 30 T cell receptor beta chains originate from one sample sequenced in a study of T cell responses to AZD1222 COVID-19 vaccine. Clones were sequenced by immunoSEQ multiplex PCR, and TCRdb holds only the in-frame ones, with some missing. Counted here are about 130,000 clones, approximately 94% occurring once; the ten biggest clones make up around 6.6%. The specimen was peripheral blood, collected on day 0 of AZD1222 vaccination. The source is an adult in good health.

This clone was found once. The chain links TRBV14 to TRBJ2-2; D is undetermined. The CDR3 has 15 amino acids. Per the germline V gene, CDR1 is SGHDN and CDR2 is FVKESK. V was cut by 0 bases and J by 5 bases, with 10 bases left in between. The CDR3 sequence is CASSQDMRGTGELFF. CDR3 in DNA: TGTGCCAGCAGCCAAGATATGAGAGGAACCGGGGAGCTGTTTTTT.

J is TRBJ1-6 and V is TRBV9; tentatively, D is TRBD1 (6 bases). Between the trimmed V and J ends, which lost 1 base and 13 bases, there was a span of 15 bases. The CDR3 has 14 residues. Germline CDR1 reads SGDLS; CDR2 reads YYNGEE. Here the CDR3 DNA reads TGTGCCAGCAGCGTATCGGGACAAGGAAGTCCCCTCCACTTT. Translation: CASSVSGQGSPLHF.

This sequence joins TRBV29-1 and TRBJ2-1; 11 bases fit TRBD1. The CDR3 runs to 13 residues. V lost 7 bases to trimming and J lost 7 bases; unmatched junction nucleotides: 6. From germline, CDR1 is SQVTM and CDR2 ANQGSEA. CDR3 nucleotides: TGCAGCGGGTCCGGGACAGGGGGAAATGAGCAGTTCTTC. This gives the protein CSGSGTGGNEQFF.

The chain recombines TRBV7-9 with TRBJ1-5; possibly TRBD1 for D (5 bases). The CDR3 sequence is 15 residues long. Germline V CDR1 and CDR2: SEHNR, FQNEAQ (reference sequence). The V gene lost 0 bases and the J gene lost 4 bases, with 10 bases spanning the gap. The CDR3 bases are TGTGCCAGCAGCTTAGCCACGACAGATAATCAGCCCCAGCATTTT. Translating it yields CASSLATTDNQPQHF.

The CDR3, as DNA: TGTGCCAGCAGTGAAGCAGGGACAGTCGCCTACGAGCAGTACTTC. Translation gives CASSEAGTVAYEQYF. The J gene is TRBJ2-7, the V gene TRBV2; 7 nucleotides agree with TRBD1. Germline V gene lookup returns CDR1 SNHLY and CDR2 FYNNEI. The CDR3 runs to 15 residues. J gave up 2 bases and V 0 bases, and 4 bases lay outside the gene matches.

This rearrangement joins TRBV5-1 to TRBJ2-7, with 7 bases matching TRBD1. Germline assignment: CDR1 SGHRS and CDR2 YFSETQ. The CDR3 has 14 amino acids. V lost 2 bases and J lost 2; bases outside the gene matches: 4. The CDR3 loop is CASSLTGVTYEQYF. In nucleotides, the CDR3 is TGCGCCAGCAGCTTAACAGGGGTGACCTACGAGCAGTACTTC. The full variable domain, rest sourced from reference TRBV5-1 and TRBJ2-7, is KAGVTQTPRYLIKTRGQQVTLSCSPISGHRSVSWYQQTPGQGLQFLFEYFSETQRNKGNFPGRFSGRQFSNSRSEMNVSTLELGDSALYLCASSLTGVTYEQYFGPGTRLTVT.

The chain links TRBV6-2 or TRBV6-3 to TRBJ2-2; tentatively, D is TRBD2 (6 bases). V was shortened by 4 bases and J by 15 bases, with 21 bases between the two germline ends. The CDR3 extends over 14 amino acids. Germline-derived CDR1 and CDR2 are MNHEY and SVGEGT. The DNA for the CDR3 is TGTGCCAGCAGTTTCGGGGGTACAGGAGCTTTAGTGTTTTTT. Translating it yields CASSFGGTGALVFF.

For the CDR3, the DNA is TGTGCCAGCAGCACGCGGGGCGGGGCCTACAATGAGCAGTTCTTC. Translating gives CASSTRGGAYNEQFF. The chain employs TRBV7-8 and TRBJ2-1; weak D call: TRBD2 (6 bases). CDR1 is SGHVS and CDR2 is FQNEAQ in the germline V gene. V lost 5 bases and J lost 2, with 13 bases in between. CDR3 size: 15 residues.

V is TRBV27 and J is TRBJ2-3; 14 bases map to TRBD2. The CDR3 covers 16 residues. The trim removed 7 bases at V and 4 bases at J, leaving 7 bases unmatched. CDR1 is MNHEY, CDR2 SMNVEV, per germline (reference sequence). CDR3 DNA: TGTGCCAGCAAGGGACTAGCGGGAGACAAAGCAGATACGCAGTATTTT. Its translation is CASKGLAGDKADTQYF.

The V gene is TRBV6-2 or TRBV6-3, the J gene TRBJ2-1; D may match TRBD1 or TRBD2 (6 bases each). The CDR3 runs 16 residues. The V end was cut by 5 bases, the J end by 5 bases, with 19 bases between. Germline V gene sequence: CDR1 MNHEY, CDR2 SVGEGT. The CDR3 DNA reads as TGTGCCAGCAGTACCTCTAGCGCCGGGGGCCACAATGAGCAGTTCTTC. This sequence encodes CASSTSSAGGHNEQFF.

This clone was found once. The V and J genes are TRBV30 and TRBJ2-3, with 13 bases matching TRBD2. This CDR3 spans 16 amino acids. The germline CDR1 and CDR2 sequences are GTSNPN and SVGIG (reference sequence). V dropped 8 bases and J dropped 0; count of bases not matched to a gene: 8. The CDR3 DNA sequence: TGTGCCAGGGGGACTAGCGGGACCCTTAGCACAGATACGCAGTATTTT. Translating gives CARGTSGTLSTDTQYF.

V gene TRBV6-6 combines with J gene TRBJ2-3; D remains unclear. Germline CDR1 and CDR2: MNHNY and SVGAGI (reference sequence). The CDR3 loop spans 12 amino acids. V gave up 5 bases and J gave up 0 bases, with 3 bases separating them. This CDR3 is CASSASTDTQYF. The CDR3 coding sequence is TGTGCCAGCAGTGCTAGCACAGATACGCAGTATTTT.

Here the CDR3 reads CAWSEREGPYEQYF. In DNA form, the CDR3 reads TGTGCCTGGAGTGAACGGGAGGGCCCCTACGAGCAGTACTTC. The rearrangement links TRBV30 to TRBJ2-7, with 8 bases fitting TRBD2. Germline CDR1 and CDR2: GTSNPN and SVGIG (reference sequence). Losses at the gene ends were 1 base for V and 2 bases for J; bases not matched to a gene: 4. CDR3 size: 14 residues.

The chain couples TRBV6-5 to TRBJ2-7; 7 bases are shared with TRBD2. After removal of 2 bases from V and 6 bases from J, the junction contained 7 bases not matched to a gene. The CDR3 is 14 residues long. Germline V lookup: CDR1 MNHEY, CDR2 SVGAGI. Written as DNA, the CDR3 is TGTGCCAGCAGTTACGGACCCGGGGGGAGCGAGCAGTACTTC. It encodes CASSYGPGGSEQYF.

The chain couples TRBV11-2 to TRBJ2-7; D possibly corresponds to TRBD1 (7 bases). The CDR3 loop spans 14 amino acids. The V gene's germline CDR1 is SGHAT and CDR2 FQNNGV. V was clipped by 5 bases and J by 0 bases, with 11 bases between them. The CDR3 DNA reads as TGTGCCAGCAGCCAGGGGGGAAACTCCTACGAGCAGTACTTC. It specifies CASSQGGNSYEQYF.

The CDR3 is CASSLLISVDNMNTEAFF. Here the CDR3 DNA reads TGTGCCAGCAGTTTATTGATATCGGTTGACAACATGAACACTGAAGCTTTCTTT. The rearrangement joins TRBV28 to TRBJ1-1; D is ambiguous. The CDR3 runs 18 residues. CDR1 and CDR2 from the germline V gene are MDHEN and SYDVKM. V dropped 1 base and J dropped 0 bases, with 18 bases sitting between them.

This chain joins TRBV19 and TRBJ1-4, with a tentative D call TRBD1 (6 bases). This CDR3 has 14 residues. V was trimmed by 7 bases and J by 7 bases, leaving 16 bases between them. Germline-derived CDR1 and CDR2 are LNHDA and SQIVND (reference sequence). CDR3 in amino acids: CASIGGGSGEKLFF. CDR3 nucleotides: TGTGCCAGTATCGGGGGGGGCTCTGGTGAAAAACTGTTTTTT.

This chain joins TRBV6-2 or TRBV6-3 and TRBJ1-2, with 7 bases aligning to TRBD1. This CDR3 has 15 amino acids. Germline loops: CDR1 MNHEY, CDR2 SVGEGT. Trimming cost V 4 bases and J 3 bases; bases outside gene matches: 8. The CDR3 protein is CASSSRQGWYYGYTF. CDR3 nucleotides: TGTGCCAGCAGTTCGCGACAGGGATGGTACTATGGCTACACCTTC.

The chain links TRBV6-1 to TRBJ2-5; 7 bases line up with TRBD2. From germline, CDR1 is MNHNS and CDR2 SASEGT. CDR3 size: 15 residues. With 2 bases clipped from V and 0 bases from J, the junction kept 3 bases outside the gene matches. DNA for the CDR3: TGTGCCAGCAGTGAACTAGCGGTTTACCAAGAGACCCAGTACTTC. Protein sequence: CASSELAVYQETQYF.

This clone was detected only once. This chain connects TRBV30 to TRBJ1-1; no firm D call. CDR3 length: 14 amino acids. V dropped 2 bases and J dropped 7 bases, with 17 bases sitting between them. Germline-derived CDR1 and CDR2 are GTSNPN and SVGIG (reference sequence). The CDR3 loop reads CAWSPLLQSGEAFF. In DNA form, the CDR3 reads TGTGCCTGGAGTCCATTACTACAGTCGGGTGAAGCTTTCTTT.

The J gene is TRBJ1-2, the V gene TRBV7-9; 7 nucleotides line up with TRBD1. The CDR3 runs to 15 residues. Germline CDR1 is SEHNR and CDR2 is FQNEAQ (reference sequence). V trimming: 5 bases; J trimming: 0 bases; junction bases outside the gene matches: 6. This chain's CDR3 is CASSHGTAANYGYTF. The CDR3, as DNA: TGTGCCAGCAGCCATGGGACAGCAGCTAACTATGGCTACACCTTC.

CDR3 amino acids: CASSLGGRTISGNTIYF. Written as DNA, the CDR3 is TGTGCCAGCAGCTTAGGGGGGCGGACCATATCTGGAAACACCATATATTTT. The chain has TRBV7-9 and TRBJ1-3; tentatively, D is TRBD1 (6 bases). CDR1 and CDR2 from the germline V gene are SEHNR and FQNEAQ (reference sequence). V was clipped by 1 base and J by 1 base, with 14 bases between them. This CDR3 region has 17 residues.

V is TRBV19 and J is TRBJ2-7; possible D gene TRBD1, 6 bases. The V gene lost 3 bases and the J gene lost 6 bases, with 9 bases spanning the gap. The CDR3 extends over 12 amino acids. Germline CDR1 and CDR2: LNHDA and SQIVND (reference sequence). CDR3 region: CASSILGGEQYF. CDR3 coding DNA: TGTGCCAGTAGTATTCTAGGGGGCGAGCAGTACTTC. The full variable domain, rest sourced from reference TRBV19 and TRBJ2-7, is DGGITQSPKYLFRKEGQNVTLSCEQNLNHDAMYWYRQDPGQGLRLIYYSQIVNDFQKGDIAEGYSVSREKKESFPLTVTSAQKNPTAFYLCASSILGGEQYFGPGTRLTVT.

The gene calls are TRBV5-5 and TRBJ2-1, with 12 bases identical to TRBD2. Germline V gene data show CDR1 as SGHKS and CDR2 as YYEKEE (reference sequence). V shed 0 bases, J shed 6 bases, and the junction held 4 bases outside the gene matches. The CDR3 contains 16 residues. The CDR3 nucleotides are TGTGCCAGCAGCTTGGGGGGGACTAGCGGGTTCAATGAGCAGTTCTTC. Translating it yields CASSLGGTSGFNEQFF.

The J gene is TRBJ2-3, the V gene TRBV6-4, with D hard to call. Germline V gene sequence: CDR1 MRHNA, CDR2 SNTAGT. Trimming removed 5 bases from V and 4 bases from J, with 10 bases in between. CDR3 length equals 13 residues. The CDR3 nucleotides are TGTGCCAGCAGTCGACTGGCGGCAGATACGCAGTATTTT. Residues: CASSRLAADTQYF.

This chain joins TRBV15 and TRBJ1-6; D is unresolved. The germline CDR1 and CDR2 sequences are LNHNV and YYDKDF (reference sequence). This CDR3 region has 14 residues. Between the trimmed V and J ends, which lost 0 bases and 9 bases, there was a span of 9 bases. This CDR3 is CATSREGSRSPLHF. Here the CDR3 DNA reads TGTGCCACCAGCAGAGAGGGTAGTCGTTCACCCCTCCACTTT. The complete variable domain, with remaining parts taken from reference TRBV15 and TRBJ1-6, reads DAMVIQNPRYQVTQFGKPVTLSCSQTLNHNVMYWYQQKSSQAPKLLFHYYDKDFNNEADTPDNFQSRRPNTSFCFLDIRSPGLGDTAMYLCATSREGSRSPLHFGNGTRLTVT.

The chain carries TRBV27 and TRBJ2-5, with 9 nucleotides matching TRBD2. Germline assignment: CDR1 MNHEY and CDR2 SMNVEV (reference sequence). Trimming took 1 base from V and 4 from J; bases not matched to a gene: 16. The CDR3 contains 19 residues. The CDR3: CASSLWVGREGPMRETQYF. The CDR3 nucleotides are TGTGCCAGCAGTTTATGGGTGGGGCGGGAGGGCCCTATGAGAGAGACCCAGTACTTC.

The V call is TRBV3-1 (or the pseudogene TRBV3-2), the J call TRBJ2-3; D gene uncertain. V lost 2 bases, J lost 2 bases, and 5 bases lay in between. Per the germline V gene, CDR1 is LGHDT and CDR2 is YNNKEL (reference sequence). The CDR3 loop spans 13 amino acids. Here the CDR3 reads CASSQPPTDTQYF. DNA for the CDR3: TGTGCCAGCAGCCAACCGCCCACAGATACGCAGTATTTT.

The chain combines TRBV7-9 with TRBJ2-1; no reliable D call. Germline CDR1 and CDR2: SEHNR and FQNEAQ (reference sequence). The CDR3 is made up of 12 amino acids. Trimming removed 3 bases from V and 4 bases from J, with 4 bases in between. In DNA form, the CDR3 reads TGTGCCAGCAGCTTGGGGTACAATGAGCAGTTCTTC. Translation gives CASSLGYNEQFF.

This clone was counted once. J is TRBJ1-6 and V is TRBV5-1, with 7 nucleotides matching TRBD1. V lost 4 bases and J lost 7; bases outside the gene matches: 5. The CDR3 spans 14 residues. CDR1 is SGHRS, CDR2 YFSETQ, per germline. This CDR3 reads CASSPTGKNSPLHF. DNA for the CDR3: TGCGCCAGCAGCCCGACAGGGAAGAATTCACCCCTCCACTTT.